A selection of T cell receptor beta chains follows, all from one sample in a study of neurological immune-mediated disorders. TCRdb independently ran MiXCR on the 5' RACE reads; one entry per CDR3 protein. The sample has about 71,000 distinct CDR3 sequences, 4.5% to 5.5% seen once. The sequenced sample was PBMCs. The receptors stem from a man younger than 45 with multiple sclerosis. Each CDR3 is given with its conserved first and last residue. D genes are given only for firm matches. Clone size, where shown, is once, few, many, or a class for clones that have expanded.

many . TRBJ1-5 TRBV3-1 CASSQDRTSNQPQHF TGTGCCAGCAGCCAAGATCGGACGAGCAATCAGCCCCAGCATTTT
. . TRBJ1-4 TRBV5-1 CASSAQTGMLEKLFF TGCGCCAGCAGCGCACAAACAGGGATGTTAGAAAAACTGTTTTTT
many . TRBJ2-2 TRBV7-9 CASSPGLLKNTGELFF TGTGCCAGCAGCCCGGGACTTCTAAAGAACACCGGGGAGCTGTTTTTT
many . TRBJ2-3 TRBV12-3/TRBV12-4 CASSFNFDRDTQYF TGTGCCAGCAGTTTTAATTTTGATCGAGATACGCAGTATTTT
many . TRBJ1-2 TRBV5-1 CASSPGLAYGYTF TGCGCCAGCAGCCCTGGACTAGCCTATGGCTACACCTTC
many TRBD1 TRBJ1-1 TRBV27 CASRQGGTDTEAFF TGTGCCAGCAGGCAAGGGGGCACGGACACTGAAGCTTTCTTT
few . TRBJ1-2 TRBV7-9 CASSPFGVYGYTF TGTGCCAGCAGCCCGTTCGGGGTTTATGGCTACACCTTC
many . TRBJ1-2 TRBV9 CASSVGGPNSIYGYTF TGTGCCAGCAGCGTAGGGGGGCCGAACAGCATCTATGGCTACACCTTC
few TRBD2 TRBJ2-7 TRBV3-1 CASSQDVELADYEQYF TGTGCCAGCAGCCAAGATGTGGAACTAGCGGATTACGAGCAGTACTTC
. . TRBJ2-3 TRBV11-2 CASSLWGSTLTDTQYF TGTGCCAGCAGCTTATGGGGGTCGACATTGACAGATACGCAGTATTTT
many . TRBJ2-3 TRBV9 CASSDLRAGNTQYF TGTGCCAGCAGTGATCTGCGGGCTGGCAATACGCAGTATTTT
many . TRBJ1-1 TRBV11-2 CASSFVQGTEAFF TGTGCCAGCAGCTTCGTTCAGGGCACTGAAGCTTTCTTT
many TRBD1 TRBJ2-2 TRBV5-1 CASSPGTANTGELFF TGCGCCAGCAGCCCGGGGACAGCGAACACCGGGGAGCTGTTTTTT
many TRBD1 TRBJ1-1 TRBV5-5 CASRHRGRGTEAFF TGTGCCAGCAGGCACAGGGGTAGGGGCACTGAAGCTTTCTTT
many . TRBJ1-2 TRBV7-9 CASSYRDKGYTF TGTGCCAGCAGCTACCGGGACAAGGGCTACACCTTC
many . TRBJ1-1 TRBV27 CASSLGTLGTEAFF TGTGCCAGCAGTTTAGGGACCTTGGGCACTGAAGCTTTCTTT
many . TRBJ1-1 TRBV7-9 CASSLAFGARHTEAFF TGTGCCAGCAGCTTAGCTTTCGGGGCGCGTCACACTGAAGCTTTCTTT
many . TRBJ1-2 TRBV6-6 CASRKGQGGYTF TGTGCCAGCCGCAAGGGGCAGGGGGGCTACACCTTC
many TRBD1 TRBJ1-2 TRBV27 CASSLQGANYGYTF TGTGCCAGCAGTTTGCAGGGGGCCAACTATGGCTACACCTTC
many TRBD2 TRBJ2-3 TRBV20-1 CSARDGVWLAATDTQYF TGCAGTGCTAGAGATGGGGTGTGGCTAGCGGCCACAGATACGCAGTATTTT
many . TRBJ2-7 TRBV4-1 CASSQAGFSNEQYF TGCGCCAGCAGCCAAGCAGGGTTCTCCAACGAGCAGTACTTC
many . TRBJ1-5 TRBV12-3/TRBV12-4 CASSPDDSNQPQHF TGTGCCAGCAGTCCCGACGATAGCAATCAGCCCCAGCATTTT
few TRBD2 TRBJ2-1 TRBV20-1 CSANPGLAGDDEQFF TGCAGTGCCAATCCGGGACTAGCGGGGGACGATGAGCAGTTCTTC
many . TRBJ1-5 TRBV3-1 CASSGGAGRQPQHF TGTGCCAGCAGCGGAGGCGCAGGTCGTCAGCCCCAGCATTTT
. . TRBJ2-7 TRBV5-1 CASNLVAAGDPYEQYF TGCGCCAGCAACCTCGTGGCGGCGGGCGACCCCTACGAGCAGTACTTC
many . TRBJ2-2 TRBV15 CATSRDRSTGELFF TGTGCCACCAGCAGAGACAGGAGCACCGGGGAGCTGTTTTTT
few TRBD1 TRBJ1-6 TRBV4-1 CASSQERDRGRSPLNF TGCGCCAGCAGCCAAGAAAGGGACAGGGGTCGTTCACCCCTCAACTTT
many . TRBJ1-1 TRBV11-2 CASSSGWNTEAFF TGTGCCAGCAGCTCAGGGTGGAACACTGAAGCTTTCTTT
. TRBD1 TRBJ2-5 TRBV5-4 CASSLVDRDSNQYF TGTGCCAGCAGCTTGGTGGACAGGGACAGTAACCAGTACTTC
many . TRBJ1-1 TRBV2 CASKGVGNTEAFF TGTGCCAGCAAAGGGGTAGGGAACACTGAAGCTTTCTTT
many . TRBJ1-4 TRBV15 CATSRVPGRGTNEKLFF TGTGCCACCAGCAGAGTGCCTGGACGGGGAACTAATGAAAAACTGTTTTTT
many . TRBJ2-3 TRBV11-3 CASSPTAQSTDTQYF TGTGCCAGCAGCCCCACCGCCCAGAGCACAGATACGCAGTATTTT
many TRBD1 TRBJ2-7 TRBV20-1 CSAHRDSPYEQYF TGCAGTGCTCACCGGGACAGCCCCTACGAGCAGTACTTC
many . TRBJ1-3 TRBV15 CATSKLQDHPKNTIYF TGTGCCACCAGCAAATTACAGGACCACCCCAAAAACACCATATATTTT
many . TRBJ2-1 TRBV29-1 CSAETTGNSEFF TGCAGCGCCGAAACAACGGGGAATTCGGAGTTCTTC
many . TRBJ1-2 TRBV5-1 CASSQDSNYGYTF TGCGCCAGCAGTCAGGACAGTAACTATGGCTACACCTTC
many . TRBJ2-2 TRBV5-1 CASSFPTGELFF TGCGCCAGCAGCTTTCCTACCGGGGAGCTGTTTTTT
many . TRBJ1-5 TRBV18 CASSPGPNQPQHF TGTGCCAGCTCACCAGGACCCAATCAGCCCCAGCATTTT
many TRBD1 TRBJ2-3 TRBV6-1 CASRWSGQGPDTQYF TGTGCCAGCAGGTGGTCGGGACAGGGACCAGATACGCAGTATTTT
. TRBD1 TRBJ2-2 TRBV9 CASSVQQGPGELFF TGTGCCAGCAGCGTTCAACAGGGGCCCGGGGAGCTGTTTTTT
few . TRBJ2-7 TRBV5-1 CASSAVPGDYEQYF TGCGCCAGCAGCGCCGTACCAGGGGACTACGAGCAGTACTTC
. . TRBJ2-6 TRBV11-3 CASSLDTGANVLTF TGTGCCAGCAGCTTAGATACTGGGGCCAACGTCCTGACTTTC
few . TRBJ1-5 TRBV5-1 CASSLGGDDQPQHF TGCGCCAGCAGCTTAGGAGGGGACGATCAGCCCCAGCATTTT
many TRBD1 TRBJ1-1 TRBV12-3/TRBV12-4 CATKQTGINMNTEAFF TGTGCCACCAAACAGACAGGGATAAACATGAACACTGAAGCTTTCTTT
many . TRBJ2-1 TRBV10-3 CAIKGWDRGEQFF TGTGCCATCAAAGGATGGGACCGAGGTGAGCAGTTCTTC
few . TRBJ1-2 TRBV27 CASSHRAGAIYGYTF TGTGCCAGCAGCCACCGCGCGGGGGCCATTTATGGCTACACCTTC
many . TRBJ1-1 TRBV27 CASSFMGTEAFF TGTGCCAGCAGTTTCATGGGCACTGAAGCTTTCTTT
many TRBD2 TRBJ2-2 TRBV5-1 CASRTSSGELFF TGCGCCAGCCGGACTAGCAGCGGGGAGCTGTTTTTT
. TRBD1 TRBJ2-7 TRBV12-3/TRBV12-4 CASSRGQFYEQYF TGTGCCAGCAGTCGGGGACAGTTCTACGAGCAGTACTTC
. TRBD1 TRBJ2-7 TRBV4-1 CASSPTDRAGNEQYF TGCGCCAGCAGTCCAACCGACAGGGCAGGGAACGAGCAGTACTTC
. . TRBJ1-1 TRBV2 CATLAGPSNTEAFF TGTGCCACCCTCGCGGGACCCTCGAACACTGAAGCTTTCTTT
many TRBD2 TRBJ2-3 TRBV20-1 CSATPLAGGQDTQYF TGCAGTGCTACCCCACTAGCGGGGGGACAAGATACGCAGTATTTT